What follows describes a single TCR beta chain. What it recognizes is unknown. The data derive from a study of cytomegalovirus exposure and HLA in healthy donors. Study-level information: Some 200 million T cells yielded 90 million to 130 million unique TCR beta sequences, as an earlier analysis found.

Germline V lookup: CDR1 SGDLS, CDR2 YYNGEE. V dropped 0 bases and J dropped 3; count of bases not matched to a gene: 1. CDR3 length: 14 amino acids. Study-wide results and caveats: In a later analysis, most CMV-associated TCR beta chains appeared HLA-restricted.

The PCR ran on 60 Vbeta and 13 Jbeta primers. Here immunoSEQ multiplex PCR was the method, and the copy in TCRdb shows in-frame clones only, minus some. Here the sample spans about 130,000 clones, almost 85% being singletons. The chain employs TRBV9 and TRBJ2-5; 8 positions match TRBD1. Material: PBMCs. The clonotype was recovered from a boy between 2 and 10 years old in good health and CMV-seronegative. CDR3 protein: CASSVEDREETQYF. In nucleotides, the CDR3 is TGTGCCAGCAGCGTAGAGGACAGGGAAGAGACCCAGTACTTC. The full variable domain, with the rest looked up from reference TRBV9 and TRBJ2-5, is DSGVTQTPKHLITATGQRVTLRCSPRSGDLSVYWYQQSLDQGLQFLIQYYNGEERAKGNILERFSAQQFPDLHSELNLSSLELGDSALYFCASSVEDREETQYFGPGTRLLVL.